This T cell receptor beta chain was retrieved from a study of T cell changes during pregnancy in multiple sclerosis. J gave up 0 bases and V 4 bases, and 12 bases lay outside the gene matches. This CDR3 has 18 residues. Germline V gives CDR1 SGHRS, CDR2 YFSETQ. Sequenced by immunoSEQ multiplex PCR; TCRdb stores in-frame clones only, minus some. The sample records over 30,000 clones, 88% being singletons. Regarding this clone: Other DNA sequences in the sample encode the same CDR3.

The V gene is TRBV5-1, the J gene TRBJ1-1; 10 bases map to TRBD1. Sequenced here: CD4+ T cells from peripheral blood mononuclear cells, sampled before pregnancy. The receptor was derived from a female donor with multiple sclerosis, enrolled in a pregnancy study. The chain's CDR3 is CASSRGRGQGNLNTEAFF. In DNA form, the CDR3 reads TGCGCCAGCAGCCGGGGAAGGGGACAGGGGAATTTGAACACTGAAGCTTTCTTT.